The clone carrying this T cell receptor (beta chain) was picked up a small number of times. Its cognate antigen is unknown. The data were obtained in a study of response to subunit inactivated influenza vaccine. The CDR3 contains 13 residues. V was cut by 7 bases and J by 2 bases, with 10 bases left in between. TCRdb reprocessed the RT-PCR reads via MiXCR and lists one record per CDR3 protein. Counted here are around 470,000 distinct CDR3 sequences, 6% to 9% occurring once; the ten biggest clones make up around 14%. Findings of the study overall: The authors offered the suggestion that each seasonal influenza vaccination recruits few new T cells.

The receptor's source is a man aged 50 to 69 who received an inactivated influenza vaccine. The material sequenced was PBMCs from blood, taken roughly 24 months after vaccination. The V and J genes are TRBV12-3 or TRBV12-4 and TRBJ2-3, with unresolved D. The CDR3 is CASNVVLTDTQYF. The CDR3 DNA reads TGTGCCAGCAACGTAGTCCTCACAGATACGCAGTATTTT.